This T cell receptor beta chain was captured by sequencing in a study of regulatory T cells in long-lasting Graves disease (dated by TCRdb to the early 2020s). At the level of the whole study: Patients with newly diagnosed Graves' disease had been on antithyroid drugs for under 3 months. Persistent Graves' disease patients were compared with newly diagnosed Graves' disease patients by peripheral blood TCR sequencing and RNA sequencing. A total of around 35 samples underwent TCR sequencing, from roughly 13 patients with persistent Graves' disease and 20 or so patients with newly diagnosed Graves' disease. The study took place in China and was registered as a clinical trial.

This clonotype was picked up many times. Its antigen is still unknown. Base qualities are not provided; no much larger clone lies one nucleotide away. Paper-wide results and their limitations: Persistent Graves' disease patients showed lower TCR Shannon entropy and fewer highly expanded clones than newly diagnosed patients, suggesting clonal expansion. Persistent patients shared more public clonotypes among themselves (approximately 2,500) than newly diagnosed patients did (over 900). Persistent disease showed preferential use of TRBV28, TRBJ1-2 and TRBJ2-5, whereas newly diagnosed disease favored TRBV20-1 and TRBJ2-1. As a limitation, the authors acknowledged that the small sample size may reduce accuracy. Because the primary lesion, thyroid tissue, could not be accessed, the study looked at peripheral blood alone. Sequencing and analysis were limited to the TCR beta chain.

The library was produced with multiplex PCR. The sample was run on an Illumina HiSeq 4000. To build TCR beta libraries, CDR3 regions were amplified by Arm-PCR using iRepertoire HTBI primers. Before sequencing, the PCR products underwent gel purification. From the authors' description of their analysis: Gene usage analysis of CDR3 amino acid clonotypes relied on the 60 or so TRBV and 14 TRBJ segments identified across samples. COPE and FqMerger were used to merge filtered high-quality paired reads into contigs. BLAST was used to align contigs to IMGT TRBV, TRBD and TRBJ reference genes, with CDR3 defined following IMGT. Any clonotype with a frequency above 0.1% was counted as a highly expanded clone. Repertoire diversity was measured by Shannon entropy, and V-J evenness by the Gini coefficient. A clonotype was considered public if more than one individual shared it. Using fastp trimming at Q25 and MiXCR clonotype assembly, TCRdb reanalyzed the public sequencing data and kept in-frame beta chains. CDR3 protein sequences are deduplicated, and each keeps its most common genes and DNA. V and J calls and clone size were set by TCRdb, not the authors. This sample lists about 310,000 distinct CDR3 sequences; over 15% were detected once. The ten most abundant clones make up 35% to 45% of the sample.

V ends up 7 bases short and J 7 bases short, with an unmatched junction base count of 7. Including cysteine and phenylalanine, the CDR3 has 14 amino acids. Kept here is only the CDR3 DNA, which spans 42 bases and is read in frame from base 1. The CDR1 and CDR2 encoded by the germline V gene are MGHDK and SYGVNS. The intended sense of this specimen's time point label: newly diagnosed GD, antithyroid drugs for less than 3 months. For both TCR sequencing and RNA sequencing, RNA was extracted from PBMCs using TRIzol. The diagnosis of Graves' disease followed American Thyroid Association guidelines. Patients were recruited from an endocrinology department in Xi'an, China. Each patient gave 7.5 to 10 milliliters of peripheral blood, collected in an EDTA anticoagulant tube. Ficoll Paque Plus density gradient separation was used to isolate PBMCs, and no further T cell sorting was performed. An Agilent 2100 Bioanalyzer and agarose gel were used to check RNA quality, and a NanoDrop 2000 was used to measure RNA concentration.

The material was peripheral blood mononuclear cells (PBMCs), obtained at new diagnosis, from a patient treated with antithyroid drugs. The chain is made from TRBV25-1 and TRBJ2-1, with 10 bases aligning to TRBD2. The receptor was isolated from a female donor with Graves disease. The sequenced DNA is TGTGCCAGCACCGCTAGCGGGAGTAGTAATGAGCAGTTCTTC. It specifies CASTASGSSNEQFF.